This T cell receptor beta chain was retrieved from a study of cytotoxic CD8 clonotypes in ibrutinib-treated CLL (dated by TCRdb to 2020 to 2023). Broadly, across the study: The cohort had about a dozen relapsed/refractory and roughly 15 treatment-naive patients; fewer than 18 were IGHV unmutated. Partial responses were observed in about 25 patients and complete responses in 2; after a median follow-up of roughly 72 months, remission was maintained in around 14 patients and progression was observed in approximately 12. The response samples were drawn at a median of roughly twelve months into treatment, with a range of about 6 to 36 months. An average of approximately 260,000 productive templates and about 100,000 productive rearrangements was obtained per sample. Of the 90 or so participants in the trial, about two dozen had longitudinal samples available. Cryopreserved peripheral blood mononuclear cells were collected at three points: before therapy, at response, and at either sustained remission or disease progression. Every remission and progressive disease sample was obtained while ibrutinib was still being received by the patients.

Each clonotype received, on average, roughly 9.6x coverage in deep resolution sequencing performed on a MiSeq, where the target depth lay between 1 in 1 million and 1 in 200,000 T cells. The immunoSEQ hsTCRB Kit was used to generate TCR beta libraries. As for the authors' bioinformatics: The data were analyzed with ImmunoSEQ Analyzer and ImmunoSEQ Data Assistant, and V, D and J gene assignments followed IMGT definitions. Clonality, which ranges from 0 to 1, was calculated by subtracting the normalized Shannon entropy of productive rearrangement frequencies from one. Only overrepresented clonotypes making up at least 0.05% of each patient's repertoire were included in the public clonotype analysis. Repertoires from about a dozen age-matched healthy donors in immuneACCESS were used as clonality controls. TCRdb took over this immuneACCESS table, retaining in-frame rearrangements with V and J assigned. Such tables are incomplete; in checked studies, under half of the missing clones stem from an unresolved V gene, and the remainder is unexplained. That table gives V, J and clone size, and the DNA gave D and trimming. Counted in this sample were 150,000 to 200,000 clones; approximately 68% of them appeared once. About an eighth of the sample comes from the top ten.

This specimen's time point label, interpreted: approximately 2 years on ibrutinib. For TCR beta library preparation, approximately 2 micrograms of genomic DNA were isolated from cryopreserved PBMCs. High-throughput TCR beta sequencing was performed on longitudinal blood samples from CLL patients receiving ibrutinib monotherapy. The patients were enrolled in a single-center, open-label phase 2 trial of ibrutinib monotherapy. The CDR3 runs 14 residues from the cysteine to the phenylalanine. The DNA shown is the 42-base CDR3, in frame from base 1. From a lookup of the germline V gene (reference sequence), CDR1 and CDR2 are MNHEY and SMNVEV. The junction shows trimming of 2 bases on V and 8 bases on J, and the gene matches do not reach 5 bases of it. As regards this clone: Its antigen is currently not known. The record has no base qualities; no much larger clone is one base away.

What the study reported, not specific to this receptor: Baseline clonality was found to be higher than that of age-matched healthy donors and was strongly correlated with circulating CD8+ T-cell counts. Public clonotypes were rare and either contracted or stayed stable during treatment, and the rise in clonality at ibrutinib response reflected the expansion of private clonotypes. At ibrutinib response clonality went up, during sustained remission it held steady, and at progression it dropped back toward baseline. Sampling times were not matched between patients in sustained remission and patients whose disease was progressing, and lymph node repertoires were not examined.

The rearrangement combines TRBV27 with TRBJ2-1; the central 8 bases match TRBD1. The clonotype was recovered from a human donor with chronic lymphocytic leukemia. Material: PBMCs, obtained after 24 months of ibrutinib treatment. The sequenced DNA is TGTGCCAGCAGTTTAACAGACAGGGGTTATGAGCAGTTCTTC. This codes for CASSLTDRGYEQFF.